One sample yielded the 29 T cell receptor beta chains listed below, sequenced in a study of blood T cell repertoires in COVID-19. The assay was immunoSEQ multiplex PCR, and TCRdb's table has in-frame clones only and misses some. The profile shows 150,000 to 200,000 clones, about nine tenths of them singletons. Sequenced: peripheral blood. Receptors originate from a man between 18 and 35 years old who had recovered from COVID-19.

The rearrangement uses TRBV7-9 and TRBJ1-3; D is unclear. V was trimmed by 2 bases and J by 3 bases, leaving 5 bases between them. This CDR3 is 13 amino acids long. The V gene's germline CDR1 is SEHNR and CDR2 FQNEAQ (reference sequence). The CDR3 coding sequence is TGTGCCAGCAGCTTAAGGAGTGGAAACACCATATATTTT. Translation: CASSLRSGNTIYF.

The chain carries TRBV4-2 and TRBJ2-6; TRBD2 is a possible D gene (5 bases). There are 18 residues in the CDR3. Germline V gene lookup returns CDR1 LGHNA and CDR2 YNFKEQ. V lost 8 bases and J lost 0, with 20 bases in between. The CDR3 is CASGDPSRHTSGANVLTF. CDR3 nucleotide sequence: TGTGCCAGCGGAGACCCTAGCAGGCACACCTCTGGGGCCAACGTCCTGACTTTC.

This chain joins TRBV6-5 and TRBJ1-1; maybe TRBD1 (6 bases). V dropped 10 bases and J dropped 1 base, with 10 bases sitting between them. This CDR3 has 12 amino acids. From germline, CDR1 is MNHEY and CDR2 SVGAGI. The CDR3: CATQGRNTEAFF. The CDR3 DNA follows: TGTGCCACTCAGGGGAGGAACACTGAAGCTTTCTTT.

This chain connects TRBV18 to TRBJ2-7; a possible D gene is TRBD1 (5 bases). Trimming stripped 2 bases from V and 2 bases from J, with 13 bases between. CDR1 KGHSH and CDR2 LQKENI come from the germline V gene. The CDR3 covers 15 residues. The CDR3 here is CASSPRGRFTYEQYF. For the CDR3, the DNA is TGTGCCAGCTCACCAAGGGGCAGGTTCACCTACGAGCAGTACTTC.

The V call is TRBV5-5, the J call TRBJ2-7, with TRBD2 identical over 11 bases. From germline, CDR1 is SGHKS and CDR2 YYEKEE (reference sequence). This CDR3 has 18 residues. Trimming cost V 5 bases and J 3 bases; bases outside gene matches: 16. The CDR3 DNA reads TGTGCCAGCAGAGCGGGACTAGCGGAATCCTTAGGATTCTACGAGCAGTACTTC. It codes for CASRAGLAESLGFYEQYF.

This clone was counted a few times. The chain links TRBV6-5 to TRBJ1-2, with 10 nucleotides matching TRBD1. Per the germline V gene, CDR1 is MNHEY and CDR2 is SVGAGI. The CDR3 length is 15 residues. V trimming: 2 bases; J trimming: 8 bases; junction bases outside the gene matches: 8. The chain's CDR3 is CASSYRPWDRGGYTF. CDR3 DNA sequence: TGTGCCAGCAGTTACCGTCCCTGGGACAGGGGAGGCTACACCTTC.

The CDR3 DNA is TGTGCCACCAGCAGAGATTTAGGCAGGGGGAGCGAGACCCAGTACTTC. It encodes CATSRDLGRGSETQYF. J is TRBJ2-5 and V is TRBV15; 7 bases line up with TRBD1. This CDR3 has 16 amino acids. From germline, CDR1 is LNHNV and CDR2 YYDKDF (reference sequence). V dropped 0 bases and J dropped 5; count of bases not matched to a gene: 9. The entire variable domain, with the rest obtained from reference TRBV15 and TRBJ2-5, is as follows: DAMVIQNPRYQVTQFGKPVTLSCSQTLNHNVMYWYQQKSSQAPKLLFHYYDKDFNNEADTPDNFQSRRPNTSFCFLDIRSPGLGDTAMYLCATSRDLGRGSETQYFGPGTRLLVL.

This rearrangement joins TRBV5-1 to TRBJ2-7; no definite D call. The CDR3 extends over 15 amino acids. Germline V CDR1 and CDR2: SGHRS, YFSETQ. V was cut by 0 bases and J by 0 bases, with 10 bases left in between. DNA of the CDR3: TGCGCCAGCAGCTTGGATGCGTCGAGCTCCTACGAGCAGTACTTC. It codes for CASSLDASSSYEQYF.

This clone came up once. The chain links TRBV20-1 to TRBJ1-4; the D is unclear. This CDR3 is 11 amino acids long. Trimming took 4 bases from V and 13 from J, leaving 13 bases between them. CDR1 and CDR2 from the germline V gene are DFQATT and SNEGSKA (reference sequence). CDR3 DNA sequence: TGCAGTGCTACCAACCAGGAGGGACTGTTTTTT. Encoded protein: CSATNQEGLFF.

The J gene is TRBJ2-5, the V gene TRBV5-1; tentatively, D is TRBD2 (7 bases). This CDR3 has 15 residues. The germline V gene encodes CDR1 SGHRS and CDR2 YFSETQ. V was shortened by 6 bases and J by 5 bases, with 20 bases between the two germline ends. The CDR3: CASTPRGGALETQYF. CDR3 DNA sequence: TGCGCCAGCACCCCTAGGGGGGGGGCGCTTGAGACCCAGTACTTC.

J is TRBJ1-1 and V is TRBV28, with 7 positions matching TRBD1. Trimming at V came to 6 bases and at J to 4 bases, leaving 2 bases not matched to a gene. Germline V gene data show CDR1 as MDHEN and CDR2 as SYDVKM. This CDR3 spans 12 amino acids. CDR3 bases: TGTGCCAGCAGGACAGGGTCCACTGAAGCTTTCTTT. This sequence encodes CASRTGSTEAFF.

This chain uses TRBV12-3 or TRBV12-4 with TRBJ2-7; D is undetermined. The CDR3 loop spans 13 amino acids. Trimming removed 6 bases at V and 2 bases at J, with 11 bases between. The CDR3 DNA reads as TGTGCCAGCAGCCTAAAAATCCCCTACGAGCAGTACTTC. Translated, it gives CASSLKIPYEQYF.

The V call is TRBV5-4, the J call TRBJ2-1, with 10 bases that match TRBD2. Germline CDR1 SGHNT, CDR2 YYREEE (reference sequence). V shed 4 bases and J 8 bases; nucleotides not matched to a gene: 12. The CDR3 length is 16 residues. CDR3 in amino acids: CASSPPAGGPFDEQFF. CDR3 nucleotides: TGTGCCAGCAGCCCCCCAGCGGGAGGGCCTTTTGATGAGCAGTTCTTC.

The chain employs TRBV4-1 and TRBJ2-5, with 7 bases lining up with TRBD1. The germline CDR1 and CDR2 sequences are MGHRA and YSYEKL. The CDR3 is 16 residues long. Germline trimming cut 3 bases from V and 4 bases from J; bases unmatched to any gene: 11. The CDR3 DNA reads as TGCGCCAGCAGCCAGCCCAGGACAGGCGTCGGAGAGACCCAGTACTTC. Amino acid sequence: CASSQPRTGVGETQYF.

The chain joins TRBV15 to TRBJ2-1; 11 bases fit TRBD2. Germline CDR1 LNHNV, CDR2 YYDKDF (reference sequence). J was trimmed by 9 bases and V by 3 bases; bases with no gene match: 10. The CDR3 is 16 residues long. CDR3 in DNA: TGTGCCACCAGCAGGGGGGATAGCGGGAGGGCGCCTGAGCAGTTCTTC. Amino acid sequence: CATSRGDSGRAPEQFF.

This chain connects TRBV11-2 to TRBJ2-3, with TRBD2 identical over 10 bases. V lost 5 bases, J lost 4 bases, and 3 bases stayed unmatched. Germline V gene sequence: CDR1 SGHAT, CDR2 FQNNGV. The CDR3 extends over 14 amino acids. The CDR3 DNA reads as TGTGCCAGCAGCCCCGGGACTAGCGCAGATACGCAGTATTTT. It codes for CASSPGTSADTQYF.

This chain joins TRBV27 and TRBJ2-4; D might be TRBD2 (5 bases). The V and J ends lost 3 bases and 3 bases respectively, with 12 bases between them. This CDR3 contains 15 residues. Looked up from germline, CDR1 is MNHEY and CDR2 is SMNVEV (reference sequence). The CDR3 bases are TGTGCCAGCAGTTTCCTGGAGGCGGGCAAAAACATTCAGTACTTC. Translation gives CASSFLEAGKNIQYF.

Here the CDR3 reads CASSRQGSYNSPLHF. The CDR3 coding sequence is TGTGCCAGCAGCCGACAGGGCTCCTATAATTCACCCCTCCACTTT. The chain recombines TRBV5-8 with TRBJ1-6, with 7 bases that match TRBD1. J gave up 0 bases and V 4 bases, and 1 base lay outside the gene matches. CDR1 and CDR2 (germline): SGHTS, YDEGEE. CDR3 length equals 15 residues.

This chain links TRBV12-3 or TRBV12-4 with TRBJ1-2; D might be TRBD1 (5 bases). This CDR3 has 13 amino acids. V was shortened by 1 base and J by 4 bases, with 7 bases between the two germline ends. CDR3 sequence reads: CASSLGTLYGYTF. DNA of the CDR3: TGTGCCAGCAGTTTAGGGACACTCTATGGCTACACCTTC.

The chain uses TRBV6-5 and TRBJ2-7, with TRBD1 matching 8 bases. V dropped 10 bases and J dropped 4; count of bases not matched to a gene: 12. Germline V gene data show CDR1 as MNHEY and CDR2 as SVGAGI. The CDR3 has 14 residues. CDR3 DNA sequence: TGTGCCACAGAGTTGGACAGGGTTTCTTACGAGCAGTACTTC. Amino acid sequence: CATELDRVSYEQYF.

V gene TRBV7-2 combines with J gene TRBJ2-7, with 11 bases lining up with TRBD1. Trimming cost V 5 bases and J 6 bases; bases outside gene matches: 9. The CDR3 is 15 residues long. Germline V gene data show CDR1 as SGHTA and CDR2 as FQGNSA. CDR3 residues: CASSPRDRGSLEQYF. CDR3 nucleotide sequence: TGTGCCAGCAGCCCCCGGGACAGGGGGTCACTCGAGCAGTACTTC.

In DNA, the CDR3 is TGTGCCAGCAGCCACGCCGGCGGATACTCTGGAAACACCATATATTTT. Residues: CASSHAGGYSGNTIYF. V and J are TRBV3-1 (or the pseudogene TRBV3-2) and TRBJ1-3; D remains ambiguous. Per germline, CDR1 LGHDT and CDR2 YNNKEL (reference sequence). This CDR3 is built from 16 residues. V was trimmed by 3 bases and J by 0 bases, leaving 12 bases between them.

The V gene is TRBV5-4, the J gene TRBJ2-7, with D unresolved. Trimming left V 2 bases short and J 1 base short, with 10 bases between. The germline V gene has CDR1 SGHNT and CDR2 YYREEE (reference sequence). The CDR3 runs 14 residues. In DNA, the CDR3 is TGTGCCAGCAGCTTTGGCGGCACTTCCTACGAGCAGTACTTC. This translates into CASSFGGTSYEQYF.

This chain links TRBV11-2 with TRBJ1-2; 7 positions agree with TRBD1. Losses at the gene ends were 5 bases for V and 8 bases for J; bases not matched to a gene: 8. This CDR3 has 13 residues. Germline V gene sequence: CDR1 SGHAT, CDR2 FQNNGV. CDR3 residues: CASSQGGGQGYTF. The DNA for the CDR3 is TGTGCCAGCAGCCAGGGGGGCGGCCAGGGCTACACCTTC.

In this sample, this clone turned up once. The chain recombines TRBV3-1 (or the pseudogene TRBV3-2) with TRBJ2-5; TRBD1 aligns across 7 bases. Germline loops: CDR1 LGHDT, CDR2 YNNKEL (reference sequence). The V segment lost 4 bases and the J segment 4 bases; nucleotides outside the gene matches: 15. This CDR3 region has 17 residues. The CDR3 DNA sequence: TGTGCCAGCAGCCGATCCACCCTACAGGGGATCCCAGAGACCCAGTACTTC. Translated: CASSRSTLQGIPETQYF.

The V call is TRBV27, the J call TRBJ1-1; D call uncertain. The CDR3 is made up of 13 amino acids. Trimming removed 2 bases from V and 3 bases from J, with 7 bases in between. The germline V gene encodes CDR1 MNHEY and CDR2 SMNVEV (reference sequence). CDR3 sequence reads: CASSLGPHTEAFF. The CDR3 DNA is TGTGCCAGCAGTTTAGGGCCCCACACTGAAGCTTTCTTT.

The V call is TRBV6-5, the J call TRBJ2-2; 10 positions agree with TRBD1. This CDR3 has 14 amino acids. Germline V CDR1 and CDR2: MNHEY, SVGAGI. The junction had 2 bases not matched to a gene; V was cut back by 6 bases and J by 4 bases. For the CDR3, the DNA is TGTGCCAGCAGGCGACAGGGGGCCACCGGGGAGCTGTTTTTT. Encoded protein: CASRRQGATGELFF.

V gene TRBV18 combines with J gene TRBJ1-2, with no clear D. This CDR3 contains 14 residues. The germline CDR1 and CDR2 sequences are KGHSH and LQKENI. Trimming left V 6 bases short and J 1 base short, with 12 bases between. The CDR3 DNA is TGTGCCAGCTCGCGGGAGGGCCGTAACTATGGCTACACCTTC. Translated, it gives CASSREGRNYGYTF.

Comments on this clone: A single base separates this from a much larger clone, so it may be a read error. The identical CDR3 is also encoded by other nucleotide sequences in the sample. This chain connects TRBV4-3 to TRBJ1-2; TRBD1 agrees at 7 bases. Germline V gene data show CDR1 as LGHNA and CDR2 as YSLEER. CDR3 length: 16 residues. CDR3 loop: CASSQRDSSYNYGYTF. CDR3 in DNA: TGCGCCAGTAGCCAGAGGGACAGTTCCTATAACTATGGCTACACCTTC.